These 31 T cell receptor beta chains were sequenced from one sample in a study of prognosis after radiotherapy for stage I lung cancer. Genomic DNA provided the template from which TCR beta CDR3 was amplified by two-round multiplex PCR. Primers targeting each individual TRBV and TRBJ gene were applied in first-round PCR. TCRdb passed the multiplex PCR reads through MiXCR, listing each CDR3 protein once. The table shows tens of thousands of distinct CDR3 sequences, with about 24% occurring only once. The specimen comprised PBMCs, sampled before or after stereotactic body radiation therapy (not recorded which). Receptors originate from a donor older than 45 with non-small cell lung cancer.

This clonotype was observed at least ten times. V is TRBV12-3 or TRBV12-4 and J is TRBJ2-1; D remains unclear. Between the trimmed V and J ends, which lost 6 bases and 8 bases, there was a span of 17 bases. The CDR3 extends over 14 amino acids. The CDR3 loop reads CASSPSDGGDEQFF. In DNA form, the CDR3 reads TGTGCCAGCAGCCCCTCGGACGGTGGCGATGAGCAGTTCTTC.

This clonotype showed up many times. This chain links TRBV28 with TRBJ2-1; no firm D call. This CDR3 has 16 residues. V was pared by 5 bases and J by 1 base, with 15 bases between. The germline gives CDR1 MDHEN, CDR2 SYDVKM. CDR3 in DNA: TGTGCCAGCAGTCTCGACTCCGCTAGGTCCTACAATGAGCAGTTCTTC. This sequence encodes CASSLDSARSYNEQFF.

The V gene is TRBV2, the J gene TRBJ2-2; the match to TRBD2 covers 10 bases. The germline V gene encodes CDR1 SNHLY and CDR2 FYNNEI. The CDR3 totals 17 residues. The ends lost 2 bases at V and 17 bases at J; junction bases unmatched: 20. Here the CDR3 reads CASSEWTSGKYTGDLFF. The DNA of the CDR3 is TGTGCCAGCAGTGAATGGACTAGCGGAAAATACACCGGGGATCTTTTTTTT.

The sample holds many counts of this clonotype. V and J are TRBV7-3 and TRBJ2-2; 7 nucleotides line up with TRBD1. Germline lookup yields CDR1 SGHTA and CDR2 FQGTGA. The CDR3 length is 17 residues. The V and J ends lost 5 bases and 6 bases, in that order; junction bases with no gene match: 15. The CDR3 nucleotides read TGTGCCAGCAGCGCCCAAACAGGGGTTCGCGTGGCCGGGGAGCTGTTTTTT. It codes for CASSAQTGVRVAGELFF.

This clonotype was seen a handful of times. Just one base apart from a much larger clone, this may be a read error. The chain uses TRBV6-2 or TRBV6-3 and TRBJ2-5; 12 bases fit TRBD2. CDR3 length: 17 amino acids. V was clipped by 7 bases and J by 5 bases; unmatched bases: 14. Germline CDR1 is MNHEY and CDR2 is SVGEGT. The CDR3 here is CASTRVASGRAGETQYF. CDR3 in DNA: TGTGCCAGCACCCGGGTGGCTAGCGGGAGGGCCGGGGAGACCCAGTACTTC.

There are many counts of this clonotype. J is TRBJ2-2 and V is TRBV11-2, with 7 bases fitting TRBD1. Germline CDR1 reads SGHAT; CDR2 reads FQNNGV. The CDR3 is made up of 15 amino acids. The J segment lost 4 bases and the V segment lost 3 bases, leaving 5 bases of the junction unmatched. The DNA for the CDR3 is TGTGCCAGCAGCTTCACAGGGGCGGTCACCGGGGAGCTGTTTTTT. Translated: CASSFTGAVTGELFF.

In the case of this clonotype: This is likely an artifact of a read error, given a far larger clone one base away. The V call is TRBV6-9, the J call TRBJ2-7; TRBD1 or TRBD2 may be the D gene (5 bases each). The CDR3 contains 14 residues. Trimming stripped 3 bases from V and 3 bases from J, with 12 bases between. From germline, CDR1 is MNHGY and CDR2 SVAAGI. The CDR3 sequence: CASSYHEGRYEQYF. DNA of the CDR3: TGTGCCAGCAGTTACCATGAGGGGCGCTACGAGCAGTACTTC.

For this clonotype: Since a far larger clone is one base different, this is likely a read error. The rearrangement uses TRBV6-2 or TRBV6-3 and TRBJ2-2; D is ambiguous. The germline gives CDR1 MNHEY, CDR2 SVGEGT. This CDR3 has 13 amino acids. The V end was cut by 5 bases, the J end by 7 bases, with 11 bases between. CDR3 sequence: CASSEIRNGELFF. CDR3 coding DNA: TGTGCCAGCAGTGAAATAAGAAACGGGGAGCTGTTTTTT.

This clonotype showed up many times. The rearrangement uses TRBV3-1 and TRBJ1-2; no definite D call. The CDR3 covers 15 residues. With 4 bases removed from V and 0 bases from J, the gap between germline ends came to 12 bases. Germline V lookup: CDR1 LGHDT, CDR2 YNNKEL (reference sequence). CDR3 protein: CASSPLASANYGYTF. The CDR3 DNA is TGTGCCAGCAGCCCACTGGCCAGCGCTAACTATGGCTACACCTTC.

This clonotype was detected ten times or more. CDR3 region: CASPYPDRQETQYF. The CDR3 region has the DNA TGTGCCAGCCCTTACCCGGACAGACAAGAGACCCAGTACTTC. The chain links TRBV6-7 to TRBJ2-5; a possible D gene is TRBD1 (6 bases). TRBV6-7 is an ORF for which the function is uncertain. The CDR3 consists of 14 residues. Trimming removed 8 bases from V and 2 bases from J, with 15 bases in between.

This clonotype showed up many times. The chain couples TRBV7-2 to TRBJ2-3, with TRBD1 as a possible D gene (6 bases). The V and J ends lost 7 bases and 0 bases respectively, with 14 bases between them. There are 15 residues in the CDR3. Germline loops: CDR1 SGHTA, CDR2 FQGNSA. CDR3 in DNA: TGTGCCAGCACCGAACAGGGATCCAGCACAGATACGCAGTATTTT. Protein product: CASTEQGSSTDTQYF. Looking up the rest from reference TRBV7-2 and TRBJ2-3 gives the full variable domain: GAGVSQSPSNKVTEKGKDVELRCDPISGHTALYWYRQSLGQGLEFLIYFQGNSAPDKSGLPSDRFSAERTGGSVSTLTIQRTQQEDSAVYLCASTEQGSSTDTQYFGPGTRLTVL.

This clonotype was detected ten times or more. The chain combines TRBV6-1 with TRBJ1-3; unclear D gene. The CDR3 consists of 13 residues. V lost 7 bases, J lost 4 bases, and 11 bases lay in between. Per the germline V gene, CDR1 is MNHNS and CDR2 is SASEGT. CDR3 amino acids: CASTTSRGNTIYF. In DNA form, the CDR3 reads TGTGCCAGCACTACATCCAGGGGAAACACCATATATTTT.

Ten or more counts support this clonotype. V and J are TRBV28 and TRBJ1-5; TRBD1 matches at 7 bases. Trimming took 2 bases from V and 3 from J; bases not matched to a gene: 19. The CDR3 loop spans 20 amino acids. The germline V gene encodes CDR1 MDHEN and CDR2 SYDVKM. The CDR3 reads CASSLDLQGISILTNQPQHF. The DNA for the CDR3 is TGTGCCAGCAGTTTAGATCTACAGGGGATCTCTATTCTCACCAATCAGCCCCAGCATTTT.

This clonotype was seen many times. The chain combines TRBV19 with TRBJ2-2; 8 bases fit TRBD1. Germline lookup yields CDR1 LNHDA and CDR2 SQIVND (reference sequence). This CDR3 contains 15 residues. The ends lost 6 bases at V and 4 bases at J; junction bases unmatched: 7. CDR3 residues: CASRKSGTGTGELFF. CDR3 nucleotide sequence: TGTGCCAGTAGGAAATCCGGGACAGGCACCGGGGAGCTGTTTTTT.

This clonotype has at least ten counts. This sequence joins TRBV3-1 and TRBJ2-7; D is perhaps TRBD2 (5 bases). Trimming removed 5 bases at V and 3 bases at J, with 20 bases between. Germline CDR1 is LGHDT and CDR2 is YNNKEL (reference sequence). The CDR3 sequence is 16 residues long. The CDR3 reads CASSRGIGQRLYEQYF. CDR3 bases: TGTGCCAGCAGCAGAGGTATTGGGCAGCGGCTCTACGAGCAGTACTTC.

This clonotype is labeled as medium-sized. This sequence joins TRBV20-1 and TRBJ2-3, with 10 bases aligning to TRBD2. J gave up 5 bases and V 0 bases, and 8 bases lay outside the gene matches. Germline loops: CDR1 DFQATT, CDR2 SNEGSKA (reference sequence). CDR3 size: 16 residues. The CDR3 nucleotides read TGCAGTGCTAGAGAGCTAGCGGGGGAAATGGTAGATACGCAGTATTTT. Protein sequence: CSARELAGEMVDTQYF.

In this sample, this clonotype turned up once. An end of the junction does not agree with germline; a read error may underlie this. The V and J genes are TRBV11-2 and TRBJ1-2; D is ambiguous. This CDR3 is built from 14 residues. From germline, CDR1 is SGHAT and CDR2 FQNNGV. The chain's CDR3 is CASSLAVDPRGYTF. As DNA, the CDR3 is TGTGCCAGCAGCTTGGCGGTCGACCCCCGCGGCTACACTTTC.

In the case of this clonotype: A read error likely explains this, since a far larger clone differs by one base. This chain uses TRBV7-2 with TRBJ2-3; a weak D match, TRBD1 (5 bases). The CDR3 runs 14 residues. Trimming stripped 7 bases from V and 2 bases from J, with 13 bases between. Germline CDR1 and CDR2: SGHTA and FQGNSA. DNA of the CDR3: TGTGCCAGCACACGGCGACAGAACACAGATACGCAGTATTTT. Translation gives CASTRRQNTDTQYF.

This clonotype was detected ten times or more. This CDR3 reads CASEDRDAEAFF. CDR3 nucleotides: TGTGCCAGTGAGGACAGGGACGCTGAAGCTTTCTTT. The genes are TRBV6-2 or TRBV6-3 and TRBJ1-1; TRBD1 matches at 8 bases. The J segment lost 6 bases and the V segment lost 9 bases, leaving 6 bases of the junction unmatched. The germline gives CDR1 MNHEY, CDR2 SVGEGT. The CDR3 runs 12 residues.

This clonotype was detected many times. The chain joins TRBV6-1 to TRBJ2-1, with 9 positions matching TRBD2. CDR3 length: 15 residues. Germline-derived CDR1 and CDR2 are MNHNS and SASEGT. Losses at the gene ends were 5 bases for V and 4 bases for J; bases not matched to a gene: 6. The CDR3 reads CASSPASGGYNEQFF. In nucleotides, the CDR3 is TGTGCCAGCAGTCCCGCCAGCGGGGGGTACAATGAGCAGTTCTTC.

This clonotype was recorded at least ten times. This chain links TRBV7-9 with TRBJ2-5; D is unclear. Germline assignment: CDR1 SEHNR and CDR2 FQNEAQ (reference sequence). This CDR3 contains 12 residues. V lost 5 bases to trimming and J lost 5 bases, with 9 bases between them. Here the CDR3 reads CASSAQSETQYF. The CDR3 DNA follows: TGTGCCAGCAGCGCTCAATCCGAGACCCAGTACTTC.

This clonotype was seen at least ten times. V is TRBV24-1 and J is TRBJ2-3; 9 bases match TRBD1. V shed 4 bases, J shed 1 base, and the junction held 8 bases outside the gene matches. In germline, CDR1 is KGHDR, CDR2 SFDVKD. CDR3 length equals 17 residues. The CDR3 region has the DNA TGTGCCACCAGTGACCCATCAGGGACAGGGCGCACAGATACGCAGTATTTT. This codes for CATSDPSGTGRTDTQYF.

This chain joins TRBV5-6 and TRBJ2-3; possible D gene TRBD1, 5 bases. The CDR3 extends over 12 amino acids. In germline, CDR1 is SGHDT, CDR2 YYEEEE. V was pared by 2 bases and J by 5 bases, with 6 bases between. The CDR3 spells CASSFRVDTQYF. The CDR3 bases are TGTGCCAGCAGCTTCAGGGTAGATACGCAGTATTTT.

This clonotype occurred many times. The CDR3 sequence is CASSNSGRMWETQYF. CDR3 sequence (DNA): TGTGCCAGTAGTAATAGCGGGAGGATGTGGGAGACCCAGTACTTC. The genes are TRBV19 and TRBJ2-5; 10 bases align to TRBD2. The germline V gene encodes CDR1 LNHDA and CDR2 SQIVND (reference sequence). J gave up 5 bases and V 4 bases, and 7 bases lay outside the gene matches. CDR3 length equals 15 residues.

The sample holds many counts of this clonotype. One end of the junction fails to match germline, which may point to a read error. The rearrangement links TRBV20-1 to TRBJ1-3, with D unresolved. Germline V gives CDR1 DFQATT, CDR2 SNEGSKA (reference sequence). This CDR3 comprises 11 residues. The CDR3 spells CSAREGEAIYF. In nucleotides, the CDR3 is TGCAGTGCCAGAGAGGGCGAAGCCATATATTTT.

This clonotype has at least ten counts. V and J are TRBV10-3 and TRBJ2-3, with 10 bases identical to TRBD2. Per germline, CDR1 ENHRY and CDR2 SYGVKD. The CDR3 has 14 amino acids. Trimming at V came to 3 bases and at J to 5 bases, leaving 2 bases not matched to a gene. CDR3 in DNA: TGTGCCATCAGTGAAAGGACTAGCGGAGATACGCAGTATTTT. It codes for CAISERTSGDTQYF.

This clonotype has a count of ten or more. The genes are TRBV7-9 and TRBJ1-1; perhaps TRBD1 as D (6 bases). CDR1 SEHNR and CDR2 FQNEAQ come from the germline V gene (reference sequence). V lost 5 bases and J 0 bases, leaving 16 bases between the germline ends. This CDR3 is built from 16 residues. DNA for the CDR3: TGTGCCAGCAGCACCCGGTACAGGGTATTGAACACTGAAGCTTTCTTT. Its translation: CASSTRYRVLNTEAFF.

Many counts were recorded for this clonotype. J is TRBJ2-3 and V is TRBV3-1, with D maybe TRBD2 (5 bases). Germline-derived CDR1 and CDR2 are LGHDT and YNNKEL (reference sequence). V was trimmed by 2 bases and J by 5 bases, leaving 17 bases between them. This CDR3 has 16 residues. The CDR3 sequence is CASSQSHPSHLDTQYF. DNA of the CDR3: TGTGCCAGCAGCCAAAGTCACCCTAGCCACCTAGATACGCAGTATTTT.

This clonotype showed up many times. The CDR3, as DNA: TGCAGTGCTAGAGGGGGACAGGGGGCGATCGGGGAGCTGTTTTTT. This encodes CSARGGQGAIGELFF. This chain links TRBV20-1 with TRBJ2-2; 12 positions agree with TRBD1. J was trimmed by 7 bases and V by 1 base; bases with no gene match: 4. Per germline, CDR1 DFQATT and CDR2 SNEGSKA (reference sequence). The CDR3 contains 15 residues.

This clonotype was counted many times. The chain recombines TRBV6-2 or TRBV6-3 with TRBJ2-3; D gene ambiguous. The CDR3 is made up of 13 amino acids. CDR1 is MNHEY and CDR2 is SVGEGT in the germline V gene. V lost 6 bases and J 1 base, leaving 8 bases between the germline ends. CDR3 in amino acids: CASRTTGTDTQYF. In nucleotides, the CDR3 is TGTGCCAGCAGGACGACGGGCACAGATACGCAGTATTTT.

This clonotype was recorded many times. The chain joins TRBV5-1 to TRBJ2-1; 9 bases match TRBD2. Unmatched junction bases numbered 10, after V lost 0 bases and J lost 3 bases. The CDR3 covers 18 residues. Germline V gene lookup returns CDR1 SGHRS and CDR2 YFSETQ. In nucleotides, the CDR3 is TGCGCCAGCAGCTTGGAACCGTCTAGCGGGACGCTCTACAATGAGCAGTTCTTC. Amino acids: CASSLEPSSGTLYNEQFF.